This T cell receptor (beta chain) was observed in a study of beta chain features in type 1 diabetes. Study in general: Patients shared similar age, gender and cell yields with healthy donors. General study findings and limits: Researchers report that Type 1 diabetes patients had moderately but significantly shorter TCRB CDR3s across all four CD4+ subsets. cDNA-based sequencing might over-represent cells highly expressing TCR.

Concerning this clone: Its antigen is not identified.

The isolated RNA, all of it, was reverse transcribed, so expressed TCRB transcripts were what got sequenced. The repertoire was sequenced with immunoSEQ multiplex PCR; TCRdb's copy has only in-frame clones and lacks some. The sample has more than 300,000 clones, around 13% seen once. Sorted populations all exceeded 98% purity. The CDR3 runs to 12 residues. Trimming removed 2 bases at V and 8 bases at J, with 12 bases between. Germline values: CDR1 GTSNPN, CDR2 SVGIG (reference sequence). The TCR originated in a woman aged 18-35 years with type 1 diabetes. Sequenced material: naive CD4+ T cells from blood. V and J are TRBV30 and TRBJ1-2; D not resolved. This CDR3 is CAWSLGAGGYTF. CDR3 nucleotides: TGTGCCTGGAGTCTAGGTGCCGGGGGCTACACCTTC.